A single TCR beta chain is shown here with its context. The data derive from a study of T cells after yellow fever vaccination. Trimming removed 7 bases from V and 0 bases from J; junction bases left unmatched: 3. The V gene's germline CDR1 is SGHTA and CDR2 FQGNSA. The CDR3 has 15 residues. MiXCR, run by TCRdb on the 5' RACE reads, gives a single entry per CDR3 protein. Among 300,000 or so distinct CDR3 sequences listed, over 10% were seen once. Sequencing used CD4+ T cells sorted from PBMCs, obtained 45 days after the yellow fever booster vaccination. The V gene is TRBV7-2, the J gene TRBJ2-2, with 9 positions matching TRBD1. The clonotype originates from a man between 25 and 39 years old who received the YFV17D yellow fever vaccine. In DNA, the CDR3 is TGTGCCAGCATGGGACAGGGAACGAACACCGGGGAGCTGTTTTTT. Its translation: CASMGQGTNTGELFF.